The following is a T cell receptor beta chain sequence with its context. Antigen unknown. Germline V lookup: CDR1 SGHDT, CDR2 YYEEEE. V lost 1 base and J lost 5, with 12 bases in between. This CDR3 has 14 residues. The data derive from a study of T cell responses to AZD1222 COVID-19 vaccine. Study-wide results and caveats: Nearly half of the spike-specific TCRs reportedly recognize variant regions that carry no mutations. Repertoires were obtained solely post-peak T cell response. Elevations in Spike-specific TCR breadth and depth followed administration of two AZD1222 doses. Regions 160-218 and 743-854 held dominance among vaccine-associated CD4 TCRs, which spanned spike.

Clones were read by immunoSEQ multiplex PCR, and TCRdb kept only the in-frame ones, dropping some. The sample records about 44,000 clones, 65% to 85% being singletons. Specimen: peripheral blood, collected on day 0 of AZD1222 vaccination. The chain is built from TRBV5-6 and TRBJ2-5; D not certain. The TCR comes from an adult in good health. Here the CDR3 reads CASSLSWAGETQYF. The DNA of the CDR3 is TGTGCCAGCAGCTTGAGCTGGGCTGGCGAGACCCAGTACTTC.